A selection of T cell receptor beta chains follows, all from one sample in a study of CD8 T cells in ankylosing spondylitis. TCRdb itself ran the 5' RACE reads through MiXCR, one entry per CDR3 protein. The table shows some 700,000 distinct CDR3 sequences, with roughly 19% occurring only once. Sequencing input: blood, either unsorted or a sorted T cell fraction (not recorded which). The receptors were sampled from a male donor with ankylosing spondylitis. Each CDR3 is given with its conserved first and last residue. The D gene is left open where the match is weak. Not all rows give a size; the values are once, few, many and, for expanded clones, a class.

13,NA,TRBV6-1,TRBJ2-5,NA,CASSSRGEETQYF,TGTGCCAGCAGTAGCCGTGGGGAAGAGACCCAGTACTTC
15,many,TRBV28,TRBJ2-1,NA,CASSLEGHSYNEQFF,TGTGCCAGCAGTTTAGAGGGGCACTCCTACAATGAGCAGTTCTTC
15,NA,TRBV6-1,TRBJ1-2,NA,CASIRDLQTNYGYTF,TGTGCCAGCATTCGGGACCTACAGACAAACTATGGCTACACCTTC
11,few,TRBV2,TRBJ1-1,NA,CASVMNTEAFF,TGTGCCAGTGTAATGAACACTGAAGCTTTCTTT
15,NA,TRBV6-1,TRBJ1-3,NA,CASSTGSNSGNTIYF,TGTGCCAGCAGCACAGGGTCCAACTCTGGAAACACCATATATTTT
13,many,TRBV15,TRBJ1-5,NA,CATTDGYNQPQHF,TGTGCCACCACTGACGGATACAATCAGCCCCAGCATTTT
16,few,TRBV29-1,TRBJ2-1,NA,CSVEGVSGTLYNEQFF,TGCAGCGTTGAAGGGGTGTCGGGGACCCTATACAATGAGCAGTTCTTC
14,NA,TRBV10-3,TRBJ2-3,NA,CAISEGRGSDTQYF,TGTGCCATCAGTGAGGGGAGGGGGTCAGATACGCAGTATTTT
13,many,TRBV12-3/TRBV12-4,TRBJ2-1,NA,CASSLRTVDEQFF,TGTGCCAGCAGTTTAAGGACCGTTGATGAGCAGTTCTTC
16,NA,TRBV12-3/TRBV12-4,TRBJ2-2,TRBD2,CASSKPPGGDTGELFF,TGTGCCAGCAGCAAACCGCCGGGAGGGGACACCGGGGAGCTGTTTTTT
15,NA,TRBV6-1,TRBJ2-7,TRBD1,CASTPPGTGLYEQYF,TGTGCCAGCACACCACCCGGGACAGGGCTCTACGAGCAGTACTTC
13,few,TRBV6-2/TRBV6-3,TRBJ1-5,TRBD1,CASRDREGQPQHF,TGTGCCAGCAGAGACAGGGAAGGGCAGCCCCAGCATTTT
16,few,TRBV12-3/TRBV12-4,TRBJ1-3,TRBD1,CASSKDRDKGGNTIYF,TGTGCCAGCAGCAAGGACAGGGACAAGGGGGGAAACACCATATATTTT
14,many,TRBV12-3/TRBV12-4,TRBJ2-4,NA,CASSLSVAKNIQYF,TGTGCCAGCAGTTTATCGGTTGCCAAAAACATTCAGTACTTC
12,NA,TRBV30,TRBJ2-1,TRBD1,CAWGQVYNEQFF,TGTGCCTGGGGACAGGTCTACAATGAGCAGTTCTTC
13,few,TRBV12-3/TRBV12-4,TRBJ2-3,TRBD2,CASRAGGGDTQYF,TGTGCCAGCCGGGCGGGAGGTGGGGATACGCAGTATTTT
16,once,TRBV3-1,TRBJ2-1,TRBD1,CASSQIGQARSNEQFF,TGTGCCAGCAGCCAAATAGGACAGGCTCGGAGCAATGAGCAGTTCTTC
15,NA,TRBV6-1,TRBJ2-6,NA,CASWGLGSGANVLTF,TGTGCCAGCTGGGGTCTCGGCTCTGGGGCCAACGTCCTGACTTTC
9,few,TRBV7-9,TRBJ1-2,NA,CASSPSYTF,TGTGCCAGCAGCCCTAGCTACACCTTC
14,NA,TRBV11-2,TRBJ2-7,NA,CASSQRAEGYEQYF,TGTGCCAGCAGCCAAAGGGCAGAAGGTTACGAGCAGTACTTC
14,NA,TRBV20-1,TRBJ2-7,TRBD1,CSARTGTGLHEQYF,TGCAGTGCTAGGACAGGGACAGGGCTCCACGAGCAGTACTTC
15,NA,TRBV5-1,TRBJ2-5,NA,CASSLGFVGQETQYF,TGCGCCAGCAGCTTGGGTTTTGTGGGCCAAGAGACCCAGTACTTC
12,NA,TRBV6-5,TRBJ2-1,NA,CASSYLQGEQFF,TGTGCCAGCAGTTACCTCCAGGGCGAGCAGTTCTTC
14,NA,TRBV27,TRBJ2-7,NA,CASSLQQGYYEQYF,TGTGCCAGCAGTTTGCAACAGGGTTACTACGAGCAGTACTTC
11,few,TRBV29-1,TRBJ1-1,NA,CSVSRGAEAFF,TGCAGCGTTTCAAGGGGAGCTGAAGCTTTCTTT
13,few,TRBV5-1,TRBJ1-2,NA,CASSLITDYGYTF,TGCGCCAGCAGCTTGATTACTGACTATGGCTACACCTTC
12,NA,TRBV12-3/TRBV12-4,TRBJ2-3,TRBD2,CASSLGGTTEDF,TGTGCCAGCAGTTTGGGCGGGACTACCGAGGATTTT
15,many,TRBV12-3/TRBV12-4,TRBJ2-1,TRBD2,CASSRRTSGGNEQFF,TGTGCCAGCAGTCGACGGACTAGCGGGGGAAATGAGCAGTTCTTC
15,many,TRBV12-5,TRBJ1-1,TRBD1,CASGTPGTGSTEAFF,TGTGCTAGTGGCACACCCGGGACAGGGTCTACTGAAGCTTTCTTT